The rows below give T cell receptor beta chains drawn from one sample of a study of cytomegalovirus exposure and HLA in healthy donors. Some clones are missing from TCRdb's copy, which holds only in-frame ones; the method was immunoSEQ multiplex PCR. The table has fewer than 95,000 clones, 80% seen once. The sample comprised PBMCs. The source is a man younger than 30 in good health and CMV-seronegative. Each CDR3 is given with its conserved first and last residue. Fields, in order: V gene, D gene, J gene, clone size, CDR3 protein, CDR3 DNA. The D gene is left open where the match is weak. Rows may omit the clone size; those that give it use once, few, many or a size class.

V: TRBV5-1; D: TRBD2; J: TRBJ2-1; size: .; CDR3: CASSLGLAGVLPYRNEQFF; DNA: TGCGCCAGCAGCTTGGGGCTAGCGGGGGTCCTTCCATACCGCAATGAGCAGTTCTTC
V: TRBV7-8; D: TRBD2; J: TRBJ2-2; size: .; CDR3: CASNGGGAGTGELFF; DNA: TGTGCCAGCAACGGCGGGGGGGCCGGAACCGGGGAGCTGTTTTTT
V: TRBV7-2; D: .; J: TRBJ1-5; size: once; CDR3: CASSPNSNQPQHF; DNA: TGTGCCAGCAGCCCTAATAGCAATCAGCCCCAGCATTTT
V: TRBV12-5; D: .; J: TRBJ2-7; size: .; CDR3: CASGLNYEQYF; DNA: TGTGCTAGTGGCCTTAACTACGAGCAGTACTTC
V: TRBV9; D: .; J: TRBJ1-1; size: .; CDR3: CASSAQEHTEAFF; DNA: TGTGCCAGCAGCGCTCAGGAACACACTGAAGCTTTCTTT
V: TRBV9; D: .; J: TRBJ2-7; size: .; CDR3: CASSVDPQIYEQYF; DNA: TGTGCCAGCAGCGTAGATCCCCAGATCTACGAGCAGTACTTC
V: TRBV19; D: .; J: TRBJ1-1; size: .; CDR3: CASSISVGEAEAFF; DNA: TGTGCCAGTAGTATATCTGTTGGGGAGGCGGAAGCTTTCTTT
V: TRBV10-2; D: .; J: TRBJ1-4; size: .; CDR3: CASSESLGRLNEKLFF; DNA: TGCGCCAGCAGTGAGTCGCTCGGCAGGCTTAATGAAAAACTGTTTTTT
V: TRBV5-6; D: .; J: TRBJ2-4; size: .; CDR3: CASSPRVAKNIQYF; DNA: TGTGCCAGCAGCCCCAGGGTGGCCAAAAACATTCAGTACTTC
V: TRBV29-1; D: TRBD2; J: TRBJ2-7; size: .; CDR3: CSVLAGPDYEQYF; DNA: TGCAGCGTTCTAGCGGGTCCCGATTACGAGCAGTACTTC
V: TRBV6-1; D: .; J: TRBJ2-2; size: once; CDR3: CASSDNVGELFF; DNA: TGTGCCAGCAGTGATAATGTCGGGGAGCTGTTTTTT
V: TRBV6-5; D: .; J: TRBJ1-5; size: once; CDR3: CASSQRGGNNQPQHF; DNA: TGTGCCAGCAGCCAACGAGGCGGGAACAATCAGCCCCAGCATTTT
V: TRBV6-5; D: .; J: TRBJ1-2; size: .; CDR3: CASSRGGANYGYTF; DNA: TGTGCCAGCAGTAGGGGAGGTGCTAACTATGGCTACACCTTC
V: TRBV30; D: TRBD2; J: TRBJ2-1; size: .; CDR3: CAWTSGGTYNEQFF; DNA: TGTGCCTGGACTTCGGGGGGAACCTACAATGAGCAGTTCTTC
V: TRBV30; D: TRBD1; J: TRBJ2-1; size: .; CDR3: CAWSPGGEQFF; DNA: TGTGCCTGGAGCCCAGGGGGTGAGCAGTTCTTC
V: TRBV5-4; D: TRBD1; J: TRBJ1-6; size: .; CDR3: CASSPKVTGQGYSPLHF; DNA: TGTGCCAGCAGCCCGAAAGTCACGGGACAGGGTTATTCACCCCTCCACTTT
V: TRBV5-1; D: .; J: TRBJ2-7; size: .; CDR3: CASSYDSSAYEQYF; DNA: TGCGCCAGCAGCTACGACAGTTCGGCCTACGAGCAGTACTTC